Following are 23 T cell receptor beta chains from one sample sequenced in a study of cytomegalovirus exposure and HLA in healthy donors. 60 Vbeta and 13 Jbeta primers were used in PCR. Measured with immunoSEQ multiplex PCR; TCRdb has only the in-frame clones, and not every one. The table lists 200,000 to 250,000 clones, 76% of them singletons. Sequenced material: PBMCs. The receptors here all came from a man aged 18 to 30 in good health and CMV-seronegative.

The rearrangement links TRBV30 to TRBJ1-3, with a weak D call TRBD1 (5 bases). Germline V gene sequence: CDR1 GTSNPN, CDR2 SVGIG (reference sequence). V was shortened by 1 base and J by 7 bases, with 11 bases between the two germline ends. The CDR3 runs 13 residues. In nucleotides, the CDR3 is TGTGCCTGGAGTGAGGACACCGCGAACACCATATATTTT. Protein sequence: CAWSEDTANTIYF.

The chain uses TRBV10-3 and TRBJ2-5, with D possibly TRBD2 on 5 matching bases. Germline CDR1 reads ENHRY; CDR2 reads SYGVKD. V lost 8 bases, J lost 5 bases, and 12 bases lay in between. CDR3 length: 12 residues. The CDR3 region has the DNA TGTGCCATCGCACGGCCGGGGGAGACCCAGTACTTC. Protein: CAIARPGETQYF.

This clone appeared once. The chain combines TRBV5-1 with TRBJ2-7; weak D call: TRBD1 (6 bases). V gave up 3 bases and J gave up 0 bases, with 10 bases separating them. The germline V gene encodes CDR1 SGHRS and CDR2 YFSETQ. This CDR3 has 14 residues. The CDR3: CASSSQGSSYEQYF. CDR3 DNA sequence: TGCGCCAGCAGCTCACAGGGAAGCTCCTACGAGCAGTACTTC.

V gene TRBV18 combines with J gene TRBJ1-1; D not certain. The CDR3 is 14 amino acids. CDR1 is KGHSH, CDR2 LQKENI, per germline. Trimming stripped 3 bases from V and 3 bases from J, with 11 bases between. The CDR3 loop is CASSPPGSDTEAFF. CDR3 nucleotides: TGTGCCAGCTCACCTCCGGGGAGTGACACTGAAGCTTTCTTT.

The chain is built from TRBV6-6 and TRBJ2-7; 7 bases agree with TRBD1. CDR1 is MNHNY and CDR2 is SVGAGI in the germline V gene (reference sequence). The CDR3 runs 15 residues. Unmatched junction bases numbered 9, after V lost 7 bases and J lost 0 bases. The CDR3 loop reads CASIERTGFSYEQYF. CDR3 DNA sequence: TGTGCCAGCATTGAGCGGACAGGATTCTCCTACGAGCAGTACTTC.

This clone turned up a few times. The gene calls are TRBV5-1 and TRBJ2-1; 8 nucleotides match TRBD2. V lost 0 bases, J lost 9 bases, and 14 bases stayed unmatched. The CDR3 extends over 17 amino acids. Germline V gene data show CDR1 as SGHRS and CDR2 as YFSETQ. The CDR3 spells CASSLVGVREGQGEQFF. CDR3 DNA sequence: TGCGCCAGCAGCTTGGTGGGCGTCCGGGAGGGCCAGGGTGAGCAGTTCTTC.

The V and J genes are TRBV6-1 and TRBJ2-7; 11 bases match TRBD2. The CDR3 consists of 14 residues. V lost 6 bases, J lost 7 bases, and 8 bases stayed unmatched. Germline lookup yields CDR1 MNHNS and CDR2 SASEGT. CDR3 coding DNA: TGTGCCAGCAGGGTAGCGGGAGGGATTACGGAGCAGTACTTC. Its protein is CASRVAGGITEQYF.

DNA for the CDR3: TGCGCCAGCAGCCAAGCCCCAGGGGTAAATGAAAAACTGTTTTTT. It translates to CASSQAPGVNEKLFF. The rearrangement links TRBV4-1 to TRBJ1-4, with TRBD1 as a possible D gene (6 bases). CDR3 length equals 15 residues. The ends were cut back, 1 base at V and 5 bases at J, with 11 bases in the middle. Germline CDR1 is MGHRA and CDR2 is YSYEKL.

This clone has more than one count but fewer than ten. The chain couples TRBV5-4 to TRBJ1-5; TRBD1 agrees at 8 bases. The V gene's germline CDR1 is SGHNT and CDR2 YYREEE (reference sequence). V was clipped by 4 bases and J by 3 bases; unmatched bases: 6. The CDR3 runs 15 residues. CDR3 in DNA: TGTGCCAGCAGCCCAGACAGGGGCCCCAATCAGCCCCAGCATTTT. Encoded protein: CASSPDRGPNQPQHF.

This clone was seen a few times. V gene TRBV25-1 combines with J gene TRBJ1-2; 7 positions agree with TRBD1. The V gene's germline CDR1 is MGHDK and CDR2 SYGVNS. The V gene end was trimmed by 1 base and the J gene end by 8 bases; junction bases not matched to a gene: 4. This CDR3 has 13 residues. CDR3 in amino acids: CASSEWQGEGYTF. The CDR3 region has the DNA TGTGCCAGCAGTGAATGGCAGGGGGAAGGCTACACCTTC.

V gene TRBV4-1 combines with J gene TRBJ2-1, with TRBD1 as a possible D gene (6 bases). Germline V gene sequence: CDR1 MGHRA, CDR2 YSYEKL. The CDR3 is 13 amino acids. Between the trimmed V and J ends, which lost 4 bases and 8 bases, there was a span of 12 bases. CDR3 sequence (DNA): TGCGCCAGCAGCCCGCTGGGGGCCTATGAGCAGTTCTTC. Its protein is CASSPLGAYEQFF.

This clone showed up just a few times. The CDR3 loop reads CASSQSPGGSIYEQYF. CDR3 nucleotides: TGCGCCAGCAGCCAATCCCCTGGCGGGAGTATCTACGAGCAGTACTTC. The chain has TRBV4-1 and TRBJ2-7; 7 bases line up with TRBD2. Germline V gives CDR1 MGHRA, CDR2 YSYEKL. This CDR3 is built from 16 residues. V was clipped by 2 bases and J by 3 bases; unmatched bases: 10.

The V gene is TRBV2, the J gene TRBJ1-2; TRBD1 agrees at 8 bases. CDR3 size: 17 residues. J lost 0 bases, V lost 5 bases, and 11 bases had no gene match. The V gene's germline CDR1 is SNHLY and CDR2 FYNNEI. This CDR3 is CASSLRAGGSSNYGYTF. The CDR3 coding sequence is TGTGCCAGCAGTTTACGGGCAGGGGGCAGTTCTAACTATGGCTACACCTTC.

This chain joins TRBV19 and TRBJ1-5; 9 positions agree with TRBD1. V was clipped by 6 bases and J by 9 bases; unmatched bases: 12. Germline assignment: CDR1 LNHDA and CDR2 SQIVND (reference sequence). CDR3 length equals 15 residues. The CDR3 spells CASSHGTGPHRPQHF. The CDR3 nucleotides are TGTGCCAGTAGCCACGGGACAGGGCCTCACCGGCCCCAGCATTTT.

The rearrangement links TRBV18 to TRBJ2-7; no clear D gene. This CDR3 comprises 13 residues. Trimming left V 5 bases short and J 6 bases short, with 14 bases between. The germline V gene encodes CDR1 KGHSH and CDR2 LQKENI. CDR3 DNA sequence: TGTGCCAGCTCATCCAGCGATATCGGCGAGCAGTACTTC. Its protein is CASSSSDIGEQYF.

The rearrangement links TRBV4-1 to TRBJ2-7; the D gene is possibly TRBD1 (5 bases). CDR1 is MGHRA and CDR2 is YSYEKL in the germline V gene. The CDR3 contains 14 residues. Between the trimmed V and J ends, which lost 1 base and 0 bases, there was a span of 7 bases. The CDR3 nucleotides are TGCGCCAGCAGCCAAGGACAGTTCTCCTACGAGCAGTACTTC. This translates into CASSQGQFSYEQYF.

The chain links TRBV9 to TRBJ1-2; D is perhaps TRBD1 (6 bases). The CDR3 has 17 amino acids. Per germline, CDR1 SGDLS and CDR2 YYNGEE. V lost 4 bases and J lost 0, with 19 bases in between. CDR3 residues: CASSPRRNRAANYGYTF. The DNA for the CDR3 is TGTGCCAGCAGCCCTAGGAGGAACAGGGCGGCTAACTATGGCTACACCTTC. Using reference TRBV9 and TRBJ1-2 for the parts outside the CDR3, the full variable domain is DSGVTQTPKHLITATGQRVTLRCSPRSGDLSVYWYQQSLDQGLQFLIQYYNGEERAKGNILERFSAQQFPDLHSELNLSSLELGDSALYFCASSPRRNRAANYGYTFGSGTRLTVV.

The chain links TRBV6-5 to TRBJ2-7; TRBD1 might be the D (5 bases). V lost 0 bases, J lost 0 bases, and 6 bases lay in between. The CDR3 is made up of 14 amino acids. Germline V gene sequence: CDR1 MNHEY, CDR2 SVGAGI. CDR3 sequence (DNA): TGTGCCAGCAGTTACTCGACAGCCTCCTACGAGCAGTACTTC. Residues: CASSYSTASYEQYF.

The chain links TRBV9 to TRBJ1-1, with TRBD1 as a possible D gene (6 bases). V lost 4 bases to trimming and J lost 5 bases, with 15 bases between them. CDR3 length: 14 amino acids. Per the germline V gene, CDR1 is SGDLS and CDR2 is YYNGEE. CDR3 loop: CASSPLQGLTEAFF. The DNA of the CDR3 is TGTGCCAGCAGCCCCCTGCAGGGGCTTACTGAAGCTTTCTTT. Combining the CDR3 with reference TRBV9 and TRBJ1-1 gives the whole variable domain DSGVTQTPKHLITATGQRVTLRCSPRSGDLSVYWYQQSLDQGLQFLIQYYNGEERAKGNILERFSAQQFPDLHSELNLSSLELGDSALYFCASSPLQGLTEAFFGQGTRLTVV.

V usage is TRBV27 and J usage is TRBJ2-5; tentative D call: TRBD1 (5 bases). Germline V lookup: CDR1 MNHEY, CDR2 SMNVEV (reference sequence). This CDR3 region has 16 residues. Between the trimmed V and J ends, which lost 6 bases and 2 bases, there was a span of 19 bases. CDR3 in amino acids: CASSAILTAPQETQYF. CDR3 nucleotide sequence: TGTGCCAGCAGCGCTATCCTGACAGCCCCGCAAGAGACCCAGTACTTC.

This chain links TRBV9 with TRBJ2-5; the D gene is possibly TRBD2 (5 bases). V lost 0 bases and J lost 0, with 12 bases in between. The germline gives CDR1 SGDLS, CDR2 YYNGEE. The CDR3 contains 16 residues. The CDR3 DNA sequence: TGTGCCAGCAGCGTAGGGAGCGGTTGGTACCAAGAGACCCAGTACTTC. It encodes CASSVGSGWYQETQYF.

This rearrangement joins TRBV6-5 to TRBJ2-2; D unresolved. Between the trimmed V and J ends, which lost 4 bases and 6 bases, there was a span of 9 bases. The V gene's germline CDR1 is MNHEY and CDR2 SVGAGI. This CDR3 has 13 amino acids. The CDR3 nucleotides read TGTGCCAGCAGTTCTCAAGAGTCCGGGGAGCTGTTTTTT. Protein: CASSSQESGELFF.

The chain recombines TRBV2 with TRBJ2-7; 7 bases line up with TRBD2. V shed 5 bases and J 5 bases; nucleotides not matched to a gene: 9. The CDR3 spans 14 residues. The germline V gene has CDR1 SNHLY and CDR2 FYNNEI. This chain's CDR3 is CASSPGLEVDEQYF. The CDR3 region has the DNA TGTGCCAGCAGTCCTGGACTAGAGGTCGACGAGCAGTACTTC.